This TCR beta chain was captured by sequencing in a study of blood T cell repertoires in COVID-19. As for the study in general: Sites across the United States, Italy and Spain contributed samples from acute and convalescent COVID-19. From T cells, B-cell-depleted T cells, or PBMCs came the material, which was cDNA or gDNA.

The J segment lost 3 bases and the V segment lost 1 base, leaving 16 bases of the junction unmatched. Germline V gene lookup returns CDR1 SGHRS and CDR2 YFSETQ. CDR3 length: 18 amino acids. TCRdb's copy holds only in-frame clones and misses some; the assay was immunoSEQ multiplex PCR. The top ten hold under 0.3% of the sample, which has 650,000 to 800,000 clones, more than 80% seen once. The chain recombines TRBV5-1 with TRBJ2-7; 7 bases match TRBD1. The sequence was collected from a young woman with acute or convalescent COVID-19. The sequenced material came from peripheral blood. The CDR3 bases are TGCGCCAGCAGCTTGAGACAGGGAAATTCTTTTAGAGGCTACGAGCAGTACTTC. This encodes CASSLRQGNSFRGYEQYF.